This T cell receptor beta chain was identified during a study of blood T cell repertoires in COVID-19. V lost 5 bases, J lost 5 bases, and 20 bases stayed unmatched. Germline-derived CDR1 and CDR2 are LNHDA and SQIVND (reference sequence). There are 18 residues in the CDR3. The method was immunoSEQ multiplex PCR; TCRdb's version includes in-frame clones alone and lacks a portion of them. The sample has about 63,000 clones; over 70% are singletons. The chain recombines TRBV19 with TRBJ1-2, with 7 bases matching TRBD1. The receptor comes from a human donor in a cohort sampled during active COVID-19. Sequenced input: peripheral blood. The CDR3 here is CASSAPPGQTLSGYGYTF. The CDR3, as DNA: TGTGCCAGTAGTGCCCCCCCGGGACAGACCCTTTCGGGGTATGGCTACACCTTC.